The next 15 T cell receptor beta chains were all read from a single sample in a study of shared clonotypes between healthy human individuals. TCRdb keeps only in-frame clones here, not all; method: immunoSEQ multiplex PCR. The data contain 1,400,000 or so clones, around 98.5% of them singletons. The sequenced sample was naive CD4+ T cells sorted from blood. The subset here: CD45RA+ positively selected. The receptor set was obtained from a man aged 25-45 years in good health.

The chain carries TRBV28 and TRBJ1-2; D gene ambiguous. Germline V gives CDR1 MDHEN, CDR2 SYDVKM. The V end lost 4 bases, the J end lost 3 bases, and 9 bases lay between the germline ends. The CDR3 covers 13 residues. The chain's CDR3 is CASSWGSDYGYTF. The CDR3 DNA is TGTGCCAGCAGTTGGGGTTCCGACTATGGCTACACCTTC.

The chain has TRBV19 and TRBJ2-2; D is possibly TRBD2 (6 bases). From germline, CDR1 is LNHDA and CDR2 SQIVND (reference sequence). This CDR3 spans 16 amino acids. The germline V and J ends were trimmed by 6 bases and 2 bases, with 16 bases remaining between them. CDR3 residues: CASSSRGGANTGELFF. The CDR3 nucleotides are TGTGCCAGTAGCAGCCGGGGCGGGGCAAACACCGGGGAGCTGTTTTTT.

In this sample, this clone turned up once. V is TRBV30 and J is TRBJ2-5, with D perhaps TRBD1 (6 bases). Trimming stripped 2 bases from V and 3 bases from J, with 10 bases between. This CDR3 comprises 13 residues. The V gene's germline CDR1 is GTSNPN and CDR2 SVGIG (reference sequence). The CDR3 here is CAWSRYREETQYF. The DNA for the CDR3 is TGTGCCTGGAGTCGGTACAGGGAAGAGACCCAGTACTTC.

CDR3 protein: CASSTKAGSSGNTIYF. The DNA of the CDR3 is TGTGCCAGCTCGACCAAGGCAGGGTCATCTGGAAACACCATATATTTT. V usage is TRBV18 and J usage is TRBJ1-3; D is perhaps TRBD1 (5 bases). This CDR3 region has 16 residues. The ends were cut back, 6 bases at V and 1 base at J, with 16 bases in the middle. Germline assignment: CDR1 KGHSH and CDR2 LQKENI. The full variable domain, with the rest looked up from reference TRBV18 and TRBJ1-3, is NAGVMQNPRHLVRRRGQEARLRCSPMKGHSHVYWYRQLPEEGLKFMVYLQKENIIDESGMPKERFSAEFPKEGPSILRIQQVVRGDSAAYFCASSTKAGSSGNTIYFGEGSWLTVV.

This chain joins TRBV27 and TRBJ2-7; D tentatively reads TRBD1 or TRBD2 (5 bases each). Trimming shortened V by 7 bases and J by 3 bases, and 13 bases separated the two germline ends. The CDR3 has 13 amino acids. CDR1 is MNHEY, CDR2 SMNVEV, per germline (reference sequence). The CDR3 loop is CASNRGPGYEQYF. As DNA, the CDR3 is TGTGCCAGCAATAGGGGACCCGGCTACGAGCAGTACTTC.

The CDR3 region is CASSSSATGLAGAGEQFF. For the CDR3, the DNA is TGTGCCAGCAGTTCCTCAGCCACAGGACTAGCGGGAGCGGGTGAGCAGTTCTTC. This chain uses TRBV28 with TRBJ2-1; 13 bases are shared with TRBD2. The V gene's germline CDR1 is MDHEN and CDR2 SYDVKM. This CDR3 comprises 18 residues. V gave up 4 bases and J gave up 9 bases; unmatched junction bases: 15.

V and J are TRBV4-2 and TRBJ1-5; D may be TRBD1 (6 bases). The CDR3 runs 16 residues. CDR1 is LGHNA, CDR2 YNFKEQ, per germline. With 2 bases removed from V and 0 bases from J, the gap between germline ends came to 11 bases. CDR3 bases: TGTGCCAGCAGCCAACCCGGGACACCTAGCAATCAGCCCCAGCATTTT. Translation gives CASSQPGTPSNQPQHF.

The J gene is TRBJ2-2, the V gene TRBV18, with TRBD1 matching over 9 bases. Germline V gene sequence: CDR1 KGHSH, CDR2 LQKENI. The CDR3 spans 16 residues. The ends lost 5 bases at V and 9 bases at J; junction bases unmatched: 13. The CDR3 loop is CASSATGTGFNRELFF. The CDR3 DNA reads TGTGCCAGCTCAGCAACCGGGACAGGGTTTAACCGGGAGCTGTTTTTT.

This clone was seen only once. This chain links TRBV27 with TRBJ2-1, with D unclear. With 6 bases removed from V and 0 bases from J, the gap between germline ends came to 15 bases. Germline V gene sequence: CDR1 MNHEY, CDR2 SMNVEV (reference sequence). This CDR3 contains 16 residues. CDR3 in amino acids: CASSNATTSSYNEQFF. In DNA form, the CDR3 reads TGTGCCAGCAGCAATGCAACAACCAGCTCCTACAATGAGCAGTTCTTC.

This chain links TRBV5-5 with TRBJ2-7; 9 bases map to TRBD2. The germline V gene has CDR1 SGHKS and CDR2 YYEKEE (reference sequence). This CDR3 has 14 amino acids. Trimming at V came to 2 bases and at J to 3 bases, leaving 3 bases not matched to a gene. CDR3 region: CASSFSAGGYEQYF. CDR3 DNA: TGTGCCAGCAGCTTTTCAGCGGGAGGCTACGAGCAGTACTTC.

J is TRBJ1-1 and V is TRBV19; D ambiguous. Germline CDR1 reads LNHDA; CDR2 reads SQIVND (reference sequence). There are 12 residues in the CDR3. With 0 bases removed from V and 7 bases from J, the gap between germline ends came to 6 bases. The CDR3 DNA follows: TGTGCCAGTAGTATAGAGGGTAATGAAGCTTTCTTT. It encodes CASSIEGNEAFF. The full variable domain, with the rest looked up from reference TRBV19 and TRBJ1-1, is DGGITQSPKYLFRKEGQNVTLSCEQNLNHDAMYWYRQDPGQGLRLIYYSQIVNDFQKGDIAEGYSVSREKKESFPLTVTSAQKNPTAFYLCASSIEGNEAFFGQGTRLTVV.

The chain couples TRBV9 to TRBJ1-1; 8 bases align to TRBD1. Trimming removed 0 bases from V and 1 base from J; junction bases left unmatched: 2. Germline values: CDR1 SGDLS, CDR2 YYNGEE. The CDR3 loop spans 15 amino acids. In DNA, the CDR3 is TGTGCCAGCAGCGTAGCTCAGGGGGCGAACACTGAAGCTTTCTTT. Its translation: CASSVAQGANTEAFF. Based on the CDR3 plus reference TRBV9 and TRBJ1-1, the full variable domain is DSGVTQTPKHLITATGQRVTLRCSPRSGDLSVYWYQQSLDQGLQFLIQYYNGEERAKGNILERFSAQQFPDLHSELNLSSLELGDSALYFCASSVAQGANTEAFFGQGTRLTVV.

This chain links TRBV19 with TRBJ1-5; 8 bases agree with TRBD1. This CDR3 comprises 16 residues. With V trimmed by 8 bases and J by 2 bases, 11 bases remained unmatched. Germline CDR1 LNHDA, CDR2 SQIVND (reference sequence). CDR3 bases: TGTGCCAGTGAGGACAGGGTAGCTTCAGGCAATCAGCCCCAGCATTTT. It is translated as CASEDRVASGNQPQHF.

Comments on this clone: Distinct nucleotide sequences in the sample also encode this CDR3. The rearrangement joins TRBV29-1 to TRBJ1-3; a possible D gene is TRBD1 (5 bases). Trimming pared 3 bases from V and 7 bases from J, leaving 7 bases between. This CDR3 contains 11 residues. Germline values: CDR1 SQVTM, CDR2 ANQGSEA. The CDR3 sequence: CSVDSGNTIYF. CDR3 DNA: TGCAGCGTTGACTCAGGGAACACCATATATTTT.

As DNA, the CDR3 is TGTGCCAGCTCCCGCGTCGGGGAGACCCAGTACTTC. Its translation is CASSRVGETQYF. J is TRBJ2-5 and V is TRBV18; D gene ambiguous. In germline, CDR1 is KGHSH, CDR2 LQKENI. The CDR3 covers 12 residues. Trimming left V 6 bases short and J 5 bases short, with 10 bases between. Full variable domain (outside the CDR3, taken from reference TRBV18 and TRBJ2-5): NAGVMQNPRHLVRRRGQEARLRCSPMKGHSHVYWYRQLPEEGLKFMVYLQKENIIDESGMPKERFSAEFPKEGPSILRIQQVVRGDSAAYFCASSRVGETQYFGPGTRLLVL.